What follows is one T cell receptor beta chain and its context. A much larger clone differs from this one at a single base, so this may be a read error. This specimen comes from a study of molecular identifiers for immune sequencing clone quantification. TCRdb passed the PCR reads through MiXCR, listing each CDR3 protein once. In the table there are around 470,000 distinct CDR3 sequences, around 21% of which are singletons. CDR1 and CDR2 (germline): SGHRS, YFSETQ. The CDR3 runs 14 residues. Trimming took 1 base from V and 6 from J; bases not matched to a gene: 7. Sample: naive CD8+ T cells from blood, with Jurkat cell RNA spiked in. The subset denotes: FACS-sorted CD8+CD4-CCR7+CD45RA+ naive T cells. The chain is built from TRBV5-1 and TRBJ2-7; 7 bases line up with TRBD1. The receptor's source is a human donor in good health. Some libraries in this study had Jurkat cell RNA spiked in. DNA for the CDR3: TGCGCCAGCAGCTTGTCGACAGGGACGTCCGAGCAGTACTTC. Amino acids: CASSLSTGTSEQYF.